The sequence of this T cell receptor (beta chain) was determined in a study of PD-1 blockade in classical Hodgkin lymphoma. Using immunoSEQ multiplex PCR, the repertoire was profiled, and TCRdb retains in-frame clones only, with some absent. Of around 31,000 clones listed, just over 70% are singletons. All patients relapsed after autologous stem cell transplantation, and brentuximab vedotin exposure varied. As to this clone: What it binds is not known.

V dropped 1 base and J dropped 4 bases, with 11 bases sitting between them. CDR1 and CDR2 (germline): SGHTA, FQGNSA. The CDR3 extends over 14 amino acids. Notes on the study in general: Patients with an early start, nivolumab under 1 year after ASCT, were excluded.

The sample in question was peripheral blood mononuclear cells (PBMCs), obtained before the second cycle of nivolumab. The sequence derives from a human donor with classical Hodgkin lymphoma. This chain links TRBV7-2 with TRBJ2-7; no clear D gene. DNA of the CDR3: TGTGCCAGCAGCTTAGGGTGGGCATCTTACGAGCAGTACTTC. Its protein is CASSLGWASYEQYF.